This note documents a single T cell receptor beta chain sequence. Antigen: not known. Different DNA sequences within this sample yield the same CDR3. This record belongs to a study of shared clonotypes between healthy human individuals. Study-level background: Researchers assigned three CD4 naive, three CD4 memory, two CD8 naive and one CD8 memory plate to each donor. General study points: It was only blood that was sampled, and tissue repertoires likely differ. Read depth was anticipated to influence clonotype sharing among donors.

Sequencing used immunoSEQ multiplex PCR; TCRdb keeps in-frame clones, though not all of them. The table includes 2 million or so clones, approximately 95% detected once. The CDR3 runs to 15 residues. Trimming removed 0 bases from V and 9 bases from J; junction bases left unmatched: 3. CDR1 is SGHRS, CDR2 YFSETQ, per germline. V is TRBV5-1 and J is TRBJ2-1, with 13 nucleotides matching TRBD2. Sequenced sample: naive CD4+ T cells sorted from blood. The sample's subset: CD45RA+ positively selected. The sequence was obtained from a man aged 18 to 29 in good health. The CDR3: CASSLGTSGSGEQFF. CDR3 nucleotides: TGCGCCAGCAGCTTGGGGACTAGCGGGAGCGGTGAGCAGTTCTTC.